These T cell receptor beta chains were read from a single sample in a study of beta chain features in type 1 diabetes. Assay: immunoSEQ multiplex PCR; the TCRdb copy retains only in-frame clones and omits some. The sample shows 10,000 to 15,000 clones, more than 40% of them seen only once. Sequences were obtained from stem cell memory CD4+ T cells from blood. The receptors derive from a man younger than 35 in good health. CDR3s include the opening cysteine and the closing phenylalanine or tryptophan.

cdr3_aa: CASSSRQGNSPLHF
v_call: TRBV7-6
cdr3_length: 14

cdr3_aa: CASSSGLQRPGSYNEQFF
v_call: TRBV7-9
cdr3_length: 18

cdr3_aa: CASSLAWLRQETQYF
v_call: TRBV7-2
cdr3_length: 15

cdr3_aa: CASSSTVFSYNSPLHF
v_call: TRBV5-4
cdr3_length: 16

cdr3_aa: CASSLRRGSSYEQYF
v_call: TRBV11-2
cdr3_length: 15

cdr3_aa: CASREQSYNSPLHF
v_call: TRBV19
cdr3_length: 14

cdr3_aa: CASSPGQEQFF
v_call: TRBV7-2
cdr3_length: 11

cdr3_aa: CASSFYRDGYTF
v_call: TRBV5-4
cdr3_length: 12

cdr3_aa: CASSEDLPRTGGNQPQHF
v_call: TRBV6-1
cdr3_length: 18

cdr3_aa: CSLSYGNTIYF
v_call: TRBV20-1
cdr3_length: 11

cdr3_aa: CASSRPTENYEQYF
v_call: TRBV5-4
cdr3_length: 14

cdr3_aa: CASSLGGGAYPASTDTQYF
v_call: TRBV7-6
cdr3_length: 19

cdr3_aa: CASSWSWSSGGVYEQYF
v_call: TRBV5-1
cdr3_length: 17

cdr3_aa: CASSKVGRGGETQYF
v_call: TRBV21-1
cdr3_length: 15

cdr3_aa: CASSQDFDRTQSYPNEKLFF
v_call: TRBV4-3
cdr3_length: 20

cdr3_aa: CASSLGLAGGYQPYNEQFF
v_call: TRBV5-8
cdr3_length: 19

cdr3_aa: CASTSQGTSGGYTF
v_call: TRBV28
cdr3_length: 14

cdr3_aa: CASSFKSGGLGETQYF
v_call: TRBV7-2
cdr3_length: 16

cdr3_aa: CASSYRQYNQPQHF
v_call: TRBV6-5
cdr3_length: 14

cdr3_aa: CASSETPGQTAYEQYF
v_call: TRBV2
cdr3_length: 16

cdr3_aa: CASSFRQGPSLGELFF
v_call: TRBV7-9
cdr3_length: 16

cdr3_aa: CASSGGAGVGTQYF
v_call: TRBV7-2
cdr3_length: 14

cdr3_aa: CASSLGLAGVTDTQYF
v_call: TRBV11-3
cdr3_length: 16

cdr3_aa: CASSLAVTTNQPQHF
v_call: TRBV7-2
cdr3_length: 15